This entry lists 18 T cell receptor beta chains sequenced from one sample in a study of vaccination and CD4 T cells after COVID-19. The treatment: roughly ten-day PBMC culture with coronavirus spike peptide pools or control peptides (ViraFEST assay). With the Oncomine TCR Beta short-read assay, DNA from cultured CD4+ T cells was sequenced. TCRdb re-derived calls from the PCR reads in MiXCR, one entry per CDR3 protein. The data contain about 20,000 distinct CDR3 sequences, over 50% of them singletons. The antigens these receptors bind are not known. The sample consisted of CD4+ T cells from blood, cultured in vitro. These receptors all stem from a human donor who had recovered from COVID-19.

CDR3 DNA: TGTGCCAGCAGGTCAGGGGGCCCAAGCTCCTACAATGAGCAGTTCTTC. This sequence encodes CASRSGGPSSYNEQFF. This chain links TRBV7-2 with TRBJ2-1; 8 bases are shared with TRBD1. CDR1 and CDR2 (germline): SGHTA, FQGNSA. The CDR3 spans 16 residues. Germline trimming cut 6 bases from V and 0 bases from J; bases unmatched to any gene: 7.

The chain is built from TRBV7-9 and TRBJ1-2; D remains ambiguous. CDR3 length: 15 residues. Germline V gene data show CDR1 as SEHNR and CDR2 as FQNEAQ (reference sequence). The V end lost 0 bases, the J end lost 7 bases, and 15 bases lay between the germline ends. CDR3 sequence: CASSLALLESAGYTF. For the CDR3, the DNA is TGTGCCAGCAGCTTAGCGCTTTTGGAATCCGCTGGCTACACCTTC.

The J gene is TRBJ2-4, the V gene TRBV11-2; TRBD1 or TRBD2 may be the D gene (6 bases each). Matching the DNA end better, TRBJ2-5 makes the J call doubtful. Germline V gives CDR1 SGHAT, CDR2 FQNNGV. CDR3 length: 18 residues. CDR3 protein: CASSLEGGTGPSGETQYF. The CDR3 region has the DNA TGTGCCAGCAGCTTAGAAGGGGGTACGGGACCCAGCGGGGAGACCCAGTACTTC.

The chain joins TRBV7-9 to TRBJ2-3; no clear D gene. Germline V gene lookup returns CDR1 SEHNR and CDR2 FQNEAQ (reference sequence). This CDR3 has 12 amino acids. V was trimmed by 3 bases and J by 4 bases, leaving 5 bases between them. CDR3 bases: TGTGCCAGCAGCTTCCGGGCAGATACGCAGTATTTT. Amino acids: CASSFRADTQYF. Combining the CDR3 with reference TRBV7-9 and TRBJ2-3 gives the whole variable domain DTGVSQNPRHKITKRGQNVTFRCDPISEHNRLYWYRQTLGQGPEFLTYFQNEAQLEKSRLLSDRFSAERPKGSFSTLEIQRTEQGDSAMYLCASSFRADTQYFGPGTRLTVL.

The rearrangement joins TRBV30 to TRBJ2-1; D tentatively fits TRBD1 or TRBD2 (5 bases each). V lost 6 bases and J lost 2, with 11 bases in between. Germline CDR1 reads GTSNPN; CDR2 reads SVGIG (reference sequence). This CDR3 contains 13 residues. As DNA, the CDR3 is TGTGCCTGTTCAGAGGGGCCCTACAATGAGCAGTTCTTC. This codes for CACSEGPYNEQFF.

This clonotype was detected only a few times. The genes are TRBV6-1 and TRBJ2-2, with 16 bases lining up with TRBD2. The germline V gene encodes CDR1 MNHNS and CDR2 SASEGT. Losses at the gene ends were 10 bases for V and 7 bases for J; bases not matched to a gene: 18. The CDR3 extends over 19 amino acids. This CDR3 is CAIRSRAGTSGRAGGELFF. The CDR3 DNA follows: TGTGCCATCAGATCGAGAGCCGGGACTAGCGGGAGGGCCGGCGGGGAGCTGTTTTTT.

The chain is built from TRBV28 and TRBJ2-4; 7 nucleotides align to TRBD1. Looked up from germline, CDR1 is MDHEN and CDR2 is SYDVKM. The CDR3 consists of 16 residues. Unmatched junction bases numbered 10, after V lost 5 bases and J lost 3 bases. CDR3 in DNA: TGTGCCAGCAGTCTTGGTCCAACAGGGGTCAAAAACATTCAGTACTTC. Its protein product is CASSLGPTGVKNIQYF.

This clonotype was counted a single time. The chain couples TRBV6-1 to TRBJ2-7, with 9 bases matching TRBD1. Germline CDR1 reads MNHNS; CDR2 reads SASEGT. The V segment lost 6 bases and the J segment 3 bases; nucleotides outside the gene matches: 6. CDR3 length equals 14 residues. CDR3 residues: CASRMTGGFYEQYF. As DNA, the CDR3 is TGTGCCAGCAGGATGACAGGGGGTTTCTACGAGCAGTACTTC.

The V gene is TRBV3-1, the J gene TRBJ1-1; D gene unclear. The V gene lost 8 bases and the J gene lost 3 bases, with 10 bases spanning the gap. This CDR3 is built from 12 residues. Germline V gene sequence: CDR1 LGHDT, CDR2 YNNKEL (reference sequence). The CDR3 coding sequence is TGTGCCAGCGCCCCCCGGGACACTGAAGCTTTCTTT. This encodes CASAPRDTEAFF.

This clonotype showed up just a few times. V and J are TRBV6-1 and TRBJ1-2, with a weak D call TRBD1 (6 bases). Per the germline V gene, CDR1 is MNHNS and CDR2 is SASEGT. The CDR3 is 14 amino acids. The V gene lost 7 bases and the J gene lost 0 bases, with 12 bases spanning the gap. CDR3 sequence: CASKETGSNYGYTF. The CDR3 nucleotides read TGTGCCAGCAAAGAGACAGGATCTAACTATGGCTACACCTTC.

The chain joins TRBV10-3 to TRBJ1-6; TRBD1 is a possible D gene (5 bases). The CDR3 has 13 residues. V was clipped by 2 bases and J by 7 bases, with 6 bases between them. Per the germline V gene, CDR1 is ENHRY and CDR2 is SYGVKD. CDR3 coding DNA: TGTGCCATCAGTGAGGGGACGAATTCACCCCTCCACTTT. It codes for CAISEGTNSPLHF.

By share, this clonotype ranks as medium-sized. In nucleotides, the CDR3 is TGTGCCAGCAGTTCACAGGGAAATGGCTACACCTTC. Translating gives CASSSQGNGYTF. J is TRBJ1-2 and V is TRBV6-5; TRBD1 is a possible D gene (6 bases). Germline V gives CDR1 MNHEY, CDR2 SVGAGI. The CDR3 is 12 amino acids. The V end lost 4 bases, the J end lost 6 bases, and 9 bases lay between the germline ends.

The rearrangement uses TRBV5-1 and TRBJ2-2; D unclear. CDR3 size: 14 residues. Per germline, CDR1 SGHRS and CDR2 YFSETQ. V dropped 5 bases and J dropped 1 base, with 9 bases sitting between them. The CDR3 loop reads CASRGAGNTGELFF. The CDR3 DNA follows: TGCGCCAGCAGAGGCGCCGGGAACACCGGGGAGCTGTTTTTT.

The CDR3 bases are TGCGCCAGCAGCTTCGACGGGCAGAACACTGAAGCTTTCTTT. Protein product: CASSFDGQNTEAFF. The V gene is TRBV5-1, the J gene TRBJ1-1, with unresolved D. The germline CDR1 and CDR2 sequences are SGHRS and YFSETQ. CDR3 length: 14 residues. V lost 2 bases and J 1 base, leaving 9 bases between the germline ends.

By share, this clonotype ranks as medium-sized. This chain uses TRBV7-9 with TRBJ1-6; D remains unclear. V lost 2 bases to trimming and J lost 10 bases, with 9 bases between them. Germline V CDR1 and CDR2: SEHNR, FQNEAQ (reference sequence). The CDR3 contains 13 residues. The CDR3 loop is CASSLQFRSPLHF. CDR3 bases: TGTGCCAGCAGCTTACAATTTCGGTCACCCCTCCACTTT.

CDR3 sequence reads: CSARGPRGVYEQYF. CDR3 sequence (DNA): TGCAGTGCTAGAGGGCCCCGTGGGGTCTACGAGCAGTACTTC. The chain carries TRBV20-1 and TRBJ2-7, with unresolved D. V was cut by 1 base and J by 3 bases, with 13 bases left in between. The length of the CDR3 is 14 residues. Per the germline V gene, CDR1 is DFQATT and CDR2 is SNEGSKA (reference sequence).

This chain connects TRBV28 to TRBJ2-4, with a tentative D call TRBD1 (5 bases). The CDR3 is 13 residues long. Per germline, CDR1 MDHEN and CDR2 SYDVKM. V lost 1 base to trimming and J lost 7 bases, with 8 bases between them. The CDR3 region is CASSLFAGNIQYF. Here the CDR3 DNA reads TGTGCCAGCAGTTTATTTGCAGGGAACATTCAGTACTTC.

This rearrangement joins TRBV6-1 to TRBJ2-7, with 14 bases aligning to TRBD2. The CDR3 has 20 residues. The trim removed 2 bases at V and 0 bases at J, leaving 12 bases unmatched. The V gene's germline CDR1 is MNHNS and CDR2 SASEGT. In nucleotides, the CDR3 is TGTGCCAGCAGTGAATTCTCCGGGACTAGCGGGAGCGGTAGCTCCTACGAGCAGTACTTC. It codes for CASSEFSGTSGSGSSYEQYF.